The present TCR beta chain was sequenced within a study of shared clonotypes between healthy human individuals. The CDR3 runs 13 residues. V lost 3 bases and J 3 bases, leaving 9 bases between the germline ends. The germline V gene has CDR1 WSHSY and CDR2 SAAADI. Assay execution proceeded at the deep level. The assay was immunoSEQ multiplex PCR, and TCRdb's table has in-frame clones only and misses some. Counted here are 660,000 or so clones, about 95% occurring once; the ten biggest clones make up about 0.12%. Naive-designated CD8 cells lacked CD45RO, were positively enriched for CCR7, and omitted terminally differentiated effector memory CD45RA+ cells.

Material for sequencing was naive CD8+ T cells sorted from blood. The chain joins TRBV10-2 to TRBJ2-7; tentatively, D is TRBD1 (5 bases). The sequence was obtained from a woman aged 25 to 39 in good health. The CDR3 nucleotides are TGCGCCAGCAGTGAAGGGGCCAGCTACGAGCAGTACTTC. It yields the protein CASSEGASYEQYF.